The rows below give T cell receptor beta chains drawn from one sample of a study of blood T cell repertoires in COVID-19. Generated by immunoSEQ multiplex PCR, the TCRdb table keeps only in-frame clones and is missing some. The sample includes some 190,000 clones, 80% to 90% of them seen just once. Sequencing was performed on peripheral blood. These receptors were collected from a man between 60 and 70 years old with acute or convalescent COVID-19. CDR3s include the opening cysteine and the closing phenylalanine or tryptophan. D genes are given only for firm matches. Clone size is not always given. Where it is, it says once, few, many or a class for expanded clones.

CDR3nt: TGCAGCGTTGGATACAAGGAGAGCGCTGAAGCTTTCTTT
CDR3aa: CSVGYKESAEAFF
abundance: NA
len: 13
j_gene: TRBJ1-1
v_gene: TRBV29-1
d_gene: NA

CDR3nt: TGTGCCAGCAGCCAAAGGAGTAGCAATCAGCCCCAGCATTTT
CDR3aa: CASSQRSSNQPQHF
abundance: few
len: 14
j_gene: TRBJ1-5
v_gene: TRBV3-1/TRBV3-2
d_gene: NA

CDR3nt: TGTGCCAGCAAGAGGACAGGGAATTCACCCCTCCACTTT
CDR3aa: CASKRTGNSPLHF
abundance: NA
len: 13
j_gene: TRBJ1-6
v_gene: TRBV2
d_gene: TRBD1

CDR3nt: TGTGCCAGCAGCCACCAACAGGGTTGGGCAACTAATGAAAAACTGTTTTTT
CDR3aa: CASSHQQGWATNEKLFF
abundance: NA
len: 17
j_gene: TRBJ1-4
v_gene: TRBV5-6
d_gene: NA

CDR3nt: TGCGCCAGCAGCCGGGACCCGGGACTCATCTCCTACGAGCAGTACTTC
CDR3aa: CASSRDPGLISYEQYF
abundance: NA
len: 16
j_gene: TRBJ2-7
v_gene: TRBV5-1
d_gene: NA

CDR3nt: TGTGCCAGCAGCCCCCCGGGACAGGGCTACTATGGCTACACCTTC
CDR3aa: CASSPPGQGYYGYTF
abundance: NA
len: 15
j_gene: TRBJ1-2
v_gene: TRBV5-6
d_gene: TRBD1

CDR3nt: TGCGCCAGCAGCCAAGATTCGGGGGTTATGCAGCCCCAGCATTTT
CDR3aa: CASSQDSGVMQPQHF
abundance: once
len: 15
j_gene: TRBJ1-5
v_gene: TRBV4-1
d_gene: NA

CDR3nt: TGTGCCAGCAGTCGTAGCGGGAGGGCAGGCACCGGGGAGCTGTTTTTT
CDR3aa: CASSRSGRAGTGELFF
abundance: NA
len: 16
j_gene: TRBJ2-2
v_gene: TRBV27
d_gene: TRBD2

CDR3nt: TGTGCCAGCAGTAAGGGACTGAACTACGAGCAGTACTTC
CDR3aa: CASSKGLNYEQYF
abundance: NA
len: 13
j_gene: TRBJ2-7
v_gene: TRBV7-2
d_gene: NA

CDR3nt: TGTGCCAGCAGCTTAAGGACTAGCGGTAACAATGAGCAGTTCTTC
CDR3aa: CASSLRTSGNNEQFF
abundance: NA
len: 15
j_gene: TRBJ2-1
v_gene: TRBV7-9
d_gene: TRBD2

CDR3nt: TGCAGCGTTATCCCGCGAGGGGGCCACTACGAGCAGTACTTC
CDR3aa: CSVIPRGGHYEQYF
abundance: NA
len: 14
j_gene: TRBJ2-7
v_gene: TRBV29-1
d_gene: TRBD1

CDR3nt: TGTGCCAGCAGTAGGACAGGGCAGAACACCGGGGAGCTGTTTTTT
CDR3aa: CASSRTGQNTGELFF
abundance: NA
len: 15
j_gene: TRBJ2-2
v_gene: TRBV2
d_gene: TRBD1

CDR3nt: TGTGCCAGCAGCCCGTGGGGACTAGCGGGAGTTGGGAGTGAGCAGTTCTTC
CDR3aa: CASSPWGLAGVGSEQFF
abundance: NA
len: 17
j_gene: TRBJ2-1
v_gene: TRBV7-2
d_gene: TRBD2

CDR3nt: TGTGCCAGCAGCTTGGCCGGAAACAGGGGGCATGGAAACACCATATATTTT
CDR3aa: CASSLAGNRGHGNTIYF
abundance: NA
len: 17
j_gene: TRBJ1-3
v_gene: TRBV5-4
d_gene: TRBD1

CDR3nt: TGTGCCAGCAGTGGACAGCCATCCAATGAGCAGTTCTTC
CDR3aa: CASSGQPSNEQFF
abundance: NA
len: 13
j_gene: TRBJ2-1
v_gene: TRBV28
d_gene: NA

CDR3nt: TGTGCCAGCAGCTTAGCACAGGGGGCGGGTGAGCAGTTCTTC
CDR3aa: CASSLAQGAGEQFF
abundance: once
len: 14
j_gene: TRBJ2-1
v_gene: TRBV7-2
d_gene: TRBD1

CDR3nt: TGTGCCAGCAGCTCCCGGTTGTCTTCTGGGGCCAACGTCCTGACTTTC
CDR3aa: CASSSRLSSGANVLTF
abundance: NA
len: 16
j_gene: TRBJ2-6
v_gene: TRBV3-1/TRBV3-2
d_gene: NA

CDR3nt: TGTGCCAGCAGCGTAGGTACAGGGGGCACCGGGGAGCTGTTTTTT
CDR3aa: CASSVGTGGTGELFF
abundance: NA
len: 15
j_gene: TRBJ2-2
v_gene: TRBV9
d_gene: TRBD1

CDR3nt: TGCAGCGTTGGGACAGGGAACACTGAAGCTTTCTTT
CDR3aa: CSVGTGNTEAFF
abundance: NA
len: 12
j_gene: TRBJ1-1
v_gene: TRBV29-1
d_gene: TRBD1

CDR3nt: TGTGCCAGCAGTCCCCCTTGGCAGACCCAGTACTTC
CDR3aa: CASSPPWQTQYF
abundance: few
len: 12
j_gene: TRBJ2-5
v_gene: TRBV28
d_gene: NA

CDR3nt: TGTGCCAGCAGCAAGACAGGGGGCGTTCTGCGGGAGGGCTACGAGCAGTACTTC
CDR3aa: CASSKTGGVLREGYEQYF
abundance: NA
len: 18
j_gene: TRBJ2-7
v_gene: TRBV7-3
d_gene: NA

CDR3nt: TGTGCCAGCAGTTACTCGATGGGGCCGAATGAGCAGTTCTTC
CDR3aa: CASSYSMGPNEQFF
abundance: NA
len: 14
j_gene: TRBJ2-1
v_gene: TRBV6-6
d_gene: NA

CDR3nt: TGTGCCAGCAGCCTACGACAGGTTAATTCACCCCTCCACTTT
CDR3aa: CASSLRQVNSPLHF
abundance: NA
len: 14
j_gene: TRBJ1-6
v_gene: TRBV3-1/TRBV3-2
d_gene: NA

CDR3nt: TGTGCCAGCGCAAGGACAGTTGGGAATCAGCCCCAGCATTTT
CDR3aa: CASARTVGNQPQHF
abundance: once
len: 14
j_gene: TRBJ1-5
v_gene: TRBV2
d_gene: NA

CDR3nt: TGTGCCACCAGTGATTTTTGGGGGGAGGGGCAGGGGTCTAGCGGGAGTGGTTACGAGCAGTACTTC
CDR3aa: CATSDFWGEGQGSSGSGYEQYF
abundance: NA
len: 22
j_gene: TRBJ2-7
v_gene: TRBV24-1
d_gene: TRBD2

CDR3nt: TGTGCCAGCAGCCCCCAGGGAAACACCATATATTTT
CDR3aa: CASSPQGNTIYF
abundance: NA
len: 12
j_gene: TRBJ1-3
v_gene: TRBV7-2
d_gene: NA

CDR3nt: TGCGCCAGCAGCACGGGAGGGCCAGCAGATACGCAGTATTTT
CDR3aa: CASSTGGPADTQYF
abundance: NA
len: 14
j_gene: TRBJ2-3
v_gene: TRBV5-1
d_gene: TRBD2

CDR3nt: TGTGCCTGGGCCGAGGTATACGAGCAGTACTTC
CDR3aa: CAWAEVYEQYF
abundance: NA
len: 11
j_gene: TRBJ2-7
v_gene: TRBV30
d_gene: NA

CDR3nt: TGTGCCAGTAGTAGAACTAGCGGGAGCGCGGGGATTGTGCAGTTCTTC
CDR3aa: CASSRTSGSAGIVQFF
abundance: NA
len: 16
j_gene: TRBJ2-1
v_gene: TRBV19
d_gene: TRBD2

CDR3nt: TGTGCCAGCACCGTCGCGGGAGGGGGCACCGGGGAGCTGTTTTTT
CDR3aa: CASTVAGGGTGELFF
abundance: NA
len: 15
j_gene: TRBJ2-2
v_gene: TRBV27
d_gene: TRBD2

CDR3nt: TGTGCCAGCAGCTCCCACCAGAACTATGGCTACACCTTC
CDR3aa: CASSSHQNYGYTF
abundance: NA
len: 13
j_gene: TRBJ1-2
v_gene: TRBV28
d_gene: NA

CDR3nt: TGCGCCAGCAGCCCCCTCACTAGCGGGAGGGCAAGCACAGATACGCAGTATTTT
CDR3aa: CASSPLTSGRASTDTQYF
abundance: NA
len: 18
j_gene: TRBJ2-3
v_gene: TRBV5-1
d_gene: TRBD2

CDR3nt: TGTGCCAGCATTCTTGAGACAGGGTCCTACGAGCAGTACTTC
CDR3aa: CASILETGSYEQYF
abundance: NA
len: 14
j_gene: TRBJ2-7
v_gene: TRBV2
d_gene: TRBD1

CDR3nt: TGTGCCAGCAGCCCCATCCTAGCGGGAGGGCCCCCCGAGCAGTACTTC
CDR3aa: CASSPILAGGPPEQYF
abundance: NA
len: 16
j_gene: TRBJ2-7
v_gene: TRBV7-6
d_gene: TRBD2

CDR3nt: TGTGCCAGCAGCGTAGTGGCGGGAGGTGGCAATGAGCAGTTCTTC
CDR3aa: CASSVVAGGGNEQFF
abundance: NA
len: 15
j_gene: TRBJ2-1
v_gene: TRBV9
d_gene: TRBD2

CDR3nt: TGTGCCAGCAGTTACCCTTACCGGAGGCGTTACGAGCAGTACTTC
CDR3aa: CASSYPYRRRYEQYF
abundance: NA
len: 15
j_gene: TRBJ2-7
v_gene: TRBV6-2/TRBV6-3
d_gene: NA

CDR3nt: TGTGCCAGCAGTCTGGGGACACCCGGGGAGCTGTTTTTT
CDR3aa: CASSLGTPGELFF
abundance: NA
len: 13
j_gene: TRBJ2-2
v_gene: TRBV6-5
d_gene: NA

CDR3nt: TGTGCCAGCAGCTTCCGGAATCAGCCCCAGCATTTT
CDR3aa: CASSFRNQPQHF
abundance: once
len: 12
j_gene: TRBJ1-5
v_gene: TRBV7-2
d_gene: NA

CDR3nt: TGTGCCAGCAGTTTATCTAGCGGGAGAGGGACCGGGGAGCTGTTTTTT
CDR3aa: CASSLSSGRGTGELFF
abundance: NA
len: 16
j_gene: TRBJ2-2
v_gene: TRBV27
d_gene: TRBD2

CDR3nt: TGCGCCAGCAGCGGGGAGGGAGGGACTGAAGCTTTCTTT
CDR3aa: CASSGEGGTEAFF
abundance: NA
len: 13
j_gene: TRBJ1-1
v_gene: TRBV5-1
d_gene: NA

CDR3nt: TGTGCCATCAGTGACCGCTCGGGACTCATGAACACCGGGGAGCTGTTTTTT
CDR3aa: CAISDRSGLMNTGELFF
abundance: NA
len: 17
j_gene: TRBJ2-2
v_gene: TRBV10-3
d_gene: NA

CDR3nt: TGTGCCAGCAGCCAATCTAACCTCAGACAGGGACGAACTAATGAAAAACTGTTTTTT
CDR3aa: CASSQSNLRQGRTNEKLFF
abundance: NA
len: 19
j_gene: TRBJ1-4
v_gene: TRBV16
d_gene: TRBD1

CDR3nt: TGTGCCAGCAGCTTACCCAGCGTCGGCCGGGAGACCCAGTACTTC
CDR3aa: CASSLPSVGRETQYF
abundance: once
len: 15
j_gene: TRBJ2-5
v_gene: TRBV7-6
d_gene: NA

CDR3nt: TGTGCCAGCATAGGACAGGGGAGGCGCGAGCAGTACTTC
CDR3aa: CASIGQGRREQYF
abundance: few
len: 13
j_gene: TRBJ2-7
v_gene: TRBV28
d_gene: TRBD1

CDR3nt: TGTGCCAGCAGGAAGACAGGGCGACAAGCAGATACGCAGTATTTT
CDR3aa: CASRKTGRQADTQYF
abundance: NA
len: 15
j_gene: TRBJ2-3
v_gene: TRBV28
d_gene: TRBD1

CDR3nt: TGTGCCAGCAGCCCCAGGGACAGGGTCGGAGGAAACACCATATATTTT
CDR3aa: CASSPRDRVGGNTIYF
abundance: NA
len: 16
j_gene: TRBJ1-3
v_gene: TRBV5-4
d_gene: TRBD1

CDR3nt: TGTGCCAGCAGCCCGAGGCGGGACCCATGGACCCAGTACTTC
CDR3aa: CASSPRRDPWTQYF
abundance: NA
len: 14
j_gene: TRBJ2-5
v_gene: TRBV9
d_gene: NA

CDR3nt: TGTGCCAGTAGTGGGACAGGGTCTCCAACTAATGAAAAACTGTTTTTT
CDR3aa: CASSGTGSPTNEKLFF
abundance: NA
len: 16
j_gene: TRBJ1-4
v_gene: TRBV9
d_gene: TRBD1

CDR3nt: TGTGCCAGCAGCGTAGAGACAGGGGAATTGGAGGATGAGCAGTTCTTC
CDR3aa: CASSVETGELEDEQFF
abundance: NA
len: 16
j_gene: TRBJ2-1
v_gene: TRBV9
d_gene: TRBD1

CDR3nt: TGTGCCAGTAGTATAGCAGCAGGTATCTACGAGCAGTACTTC
CDR3aa: CASSIAAGIYEQYF
abundance: once
len: 14
j_gene: TRBJ2-7
v_gene: TRBV19
d_gene: NA

CDR3nt: TGTGCCAGCAGTTCAACCCACAGGGACGACCCACCTGACTATGGCTACACCTTC
CDR3aa: CASSSTHRDDPPDYGYTF
abundance: NA
len: 18
j_gene: TRBJ1-2
v_gene: TRBV28
d_gene: NA

CDR3nt: TGCGCCAGCAGCCCTACCAGCGGGAGTGGGGAGCTGTTTTTT
CDR3aa: CASSPTSGSGELFF
abundance: NA
len: 14
j_gene: TRBJ2-2
v_gene: TRBV5-1
d_gene: TRBD2

CDR3nt: TGTGCCAGCAGATATACACGTTGGACAGGGGAAGGCACAGATACGCAGTATTTT
CDR3aa: CASRYTRWTGEGTDTQYF
abundance: NA
len: 18
j_gene: TRBJ2-3
v_gene: TRBV13
d_gene: TRBD1